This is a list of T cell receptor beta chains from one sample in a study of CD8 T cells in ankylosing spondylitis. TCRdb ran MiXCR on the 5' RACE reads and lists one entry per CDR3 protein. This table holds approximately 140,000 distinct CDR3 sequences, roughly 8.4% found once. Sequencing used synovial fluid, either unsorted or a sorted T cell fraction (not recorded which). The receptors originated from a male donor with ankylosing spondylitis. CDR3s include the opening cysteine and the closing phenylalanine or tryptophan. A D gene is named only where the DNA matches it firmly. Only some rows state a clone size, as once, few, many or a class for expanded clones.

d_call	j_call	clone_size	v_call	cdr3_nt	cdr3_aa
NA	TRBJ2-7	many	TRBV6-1	TGTGCCAGCAGACATCGACAGGAAAGCTCCTACGAGCAGTACTTC	CASRHRQESSYEQYF
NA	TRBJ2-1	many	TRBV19	TGTGCCAGTACCCTCAGCTTCTCGACTTCCTACAATGAGCAGTTCTTC	CASTLSFSTSYNEQFF
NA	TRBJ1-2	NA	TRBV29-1	TGCAGCGCTAACCAGGGGAGAGGAGGCTACACCTTC	CSANQGRGGYTF
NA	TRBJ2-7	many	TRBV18	TGTGCCAGCTCACCCCTGCAAACAGGGCGACTTTCCTACGAGCAGTACTTC	CASSPLQTGRLSYEQYF
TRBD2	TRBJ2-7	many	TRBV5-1	TGCGCCAGCAGCCTCGGGGGGACGGGGTACGAGCAGTACTTC	CASSLGGTGYEQYF
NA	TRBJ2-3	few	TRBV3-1	TGTGCCAGCAGCCACAGCGGATACACAGATACGCAGTATTTT	CASSHSGYTDTQYF
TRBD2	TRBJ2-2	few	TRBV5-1	TGCGCCAGCAGCCTCTCAAGCGGGGGGGCCGGGGAGCTGTTTTTT	CASSLSSGGAGELFF
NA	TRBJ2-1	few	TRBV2	TGTGCCAGCAGGGGCCGCTGGGGCGATGAGCAGTTCTTC	CASRGRWGDEQFF
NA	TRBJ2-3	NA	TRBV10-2	TGCGCCAGCAGTGAGCACACTAGCACTAGCACAGATACGCAGTATTTT	CASSEHTSTSTDTQYF
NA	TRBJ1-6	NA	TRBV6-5	TGTGCCAGCAGTTACAATGGACTGACTAATTCACCCCTCCACTTT	CASSYNGLTNSPLHF
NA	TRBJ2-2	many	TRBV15	TGTGCCACCAGAGGACCGAACACCGGGGAGCTGTTTTTT	CATRGPNTGELFF
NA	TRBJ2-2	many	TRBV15	TGTGCCACCAGCAGAGATCTTGGGGACACCGGGGAGCTGTTTTTT	CATSRDLGDTGELFF
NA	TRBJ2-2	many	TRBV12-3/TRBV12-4	TGTGCCAGCACCCACGGGGCCGGGGAGCTGTTTTTT	CASTHGAGELFF
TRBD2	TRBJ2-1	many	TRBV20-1	TGCAGTGCTAGGCCCCCTAGCGGGAGTTCCTACAATGAGCAGTTCTTC	CSARPPSGSSYNEQFF
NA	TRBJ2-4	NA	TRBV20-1	TGCAGTGCACCCCGGGTGGCCAAAAACATTCAGTACTTC	CSAPRVAKNIQYF
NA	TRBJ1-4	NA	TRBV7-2	TGTGCCAGCAGCTTCGACTCGGGGGGCATGGTGTTTTTT	CASSFDSGGMVFF